This T cell receptor beta chain was identified in a study of early T cells in non-severe SARS-CoV-2 infection. Whole-study results and caveats: Using VDJdb, the matching emphasized anti-spike CD8 responses while missing private and CD4 specificities.

From the 5' RACE reads, TCRdb called clonotypes with MiXCR, one entry per CDR3 protein. Of under 70,000 distinct CDR3 sequences in the sample, roughly 12% are singletons; the top ten hold approximately 4.2%. The germline gives CDR1 ENHRY, CDR2 SYGVKD. The CDR3 is 15 residues long. The junction had 1 base not matched to a gene; V was cut back by 2 bases and J by 1 base. This clonotype has just a few counts. Its target is not known. The TCR was taken from an adult who was a healthcare worker with PCR-confirmed SARS-CoV-2 infection or an uninfected control (not recorded which). The sequenced material came from whole blood. This rearrangement joins TRBV10-3 to TRBJ2-5; 10 positions agree with TRBD1. In DNA form, the CDR3 reads TGTGCCATCAGTGAGAGGGACAGGGGCCAAGAGACCCAGTACTTC. This sequence encodes CAISERDRGQETQYF.